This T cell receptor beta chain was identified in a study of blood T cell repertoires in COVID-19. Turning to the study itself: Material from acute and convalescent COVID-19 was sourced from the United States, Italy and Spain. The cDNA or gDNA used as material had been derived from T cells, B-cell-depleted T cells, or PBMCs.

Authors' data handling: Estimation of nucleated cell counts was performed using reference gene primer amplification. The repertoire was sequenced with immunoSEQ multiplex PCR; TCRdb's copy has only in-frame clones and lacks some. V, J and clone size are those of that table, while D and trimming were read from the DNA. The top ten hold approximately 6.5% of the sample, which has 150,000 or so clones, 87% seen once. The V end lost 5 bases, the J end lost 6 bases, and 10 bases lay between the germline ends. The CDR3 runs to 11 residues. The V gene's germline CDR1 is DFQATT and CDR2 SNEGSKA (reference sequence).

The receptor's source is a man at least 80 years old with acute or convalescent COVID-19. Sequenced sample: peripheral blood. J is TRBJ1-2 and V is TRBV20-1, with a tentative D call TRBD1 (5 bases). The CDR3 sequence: CSAPGVNGYTF. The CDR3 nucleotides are TGCAGTGCTCCGGGGGTAAATGGCTACACCTTC.